This TCR beta chain was captured in a study of T cells after yellow fever vaccination. TCRdb analysed the 5' RACE reads with MiXCR anew, one entry per CDR3 protein. The data show a few hundred thousand distinct CDR3 sequences, with roughly 6.8% seen just once and about 1% held by the top ten. This clonotype occurred a few times. The CDR3 covers 19 residues. V lost 8 bases to trimming and J lost 3 bases, with 29 bases between them. The rearrangement joins TRBV23-1 to TRBJ2-1; D is unresolved. TRBV23-1 is sorted into the ORF group, with uncertain function. The TCR sequence derives from a man aged 30 to 45 who received the YFV17D yellow fever vaccine. The specimen comprised CD4+ T cells sorted from PBMCs, sampled on the day of the yellow fever booster vaccination. The CDR3 sequence is CASGISPGPPKKGYNEQFF. The CDR3 region has the DNA TGCGCCAGCGGGATTTCTCCGGGCCCCCCGAAAAAGGGCTACAATGAGCAGTTCTTC.